This TCR beta chain was found in a study of blood T cell repertoires in COVID-19. Original handling: Reference gene primer amplification gave estimated nucleated cell counts. The table came from immunoSEQ multiplex PCR; TCRdb's copy has only in-frame clones and leaves some out. Clonal size and the V and J genes are those of that table, whereas D and trimming came from the DNA. This sample yields almost 200,000 clones, of which around four fifths are seen a single time; around 0.93% belongs to the top ten. Germline V CDR1 and CDR2: SNHLY, FYNNEI. The CDR3 has 15 residues. V dropped 7 bases and J dropped 6 bases, with 16 bases sitting between them.

The sequence was obtained from a man aged 55 to 70 with COVID-19, enrolled during active disease. Input material: peripheral blood. This chain connects TRBV2 to TRBJ1-6, with D uncertain. In nucleotides, the CDR3 is TGTGCCAGCAATCGAATTGGAGGGTCTAATTCACCCCTCCACTTT. Protein: CASNRIGGSNSPLHF. The full variable domain, its missing parts supplied by reference TRBV2 and TRBJ1-6, is EPEVTQTPSHQVTQMGQEVILRCVPISNHLYFYWYRQILGQKVEFLVSFYNNEISEKSEIFDDQFSVERPDGSNFTLKIRSTKLEDSAMYFCASNRIGGSNSPLHFGNGTRLTVT.